This T cell receptor (beta chain) was sequenced during a study of T cell repertoires in cytomegalovirus infection. Via MiXCR, TCRdb re-called the reads, giving one row per CDR3 protein. The table shows approximately 150,000 distinct CDR3 sequences, with about 6.1% occurring only once. Study-level findings and limits: Pooled public TCR beta family frequency picked out CMV carriers with the relevant HLA.

The V and J ends lost 0 bases and 4 bases respectively, with 12 bases between them. The CDR3 contains 14 residues. Germline CDR1 reads DFQATT; CDR2 reads SNEGSKA (reference sequence). This clonotype was seen many times. The antigen remains undetermined. The source is a human donor in good health (CMV status not recorded). Some clones in this sample may be carry-over from other donors' samples. The sequencing sample was made of PBMCs. V is TRBV20-1 and J is TRBJ1-2, with D hard to call. The CDR3 nucleotides read TGCAGTGCTAGAGAAAGGCCCGGCATCTATGGCTACACCTTC. It yields the protein CSARERPGIYGYTF.